This T cell receptor (beta chain) was identified in a study of shared clonotypes between healthy human individuals. Using immunoSEQ multiplex PCR, the repertoire was profiled, and TCRdb retains in-frame clones only, with some absent. The data hold about 2.1 million clones, with 90% to 95% observed a single time. Trimming cost V 6 bases and J 10 bases; bases outside gene matches: 21. This CDR3 comprises 17 residues. CDR1 is SGHDT and CDR2 is YYEEEE in the germline V gene. CD45RO-negative cells were positively selected for CCR7, leaving out terminally differentiated effector memory CD45RA+ cells. Everyone who donated was a Caucasian adult who lived in Nashville, Tennessee.

The TCR originated in a man between 18 and 35 years old in good health. Some clones in this sample may be carry-over from other donors' samples. The chain employs TRBV5-6 and TRBJ2-1, with TRBD2 matching 8 bases. The source material was naive CD8+ T cells from PBMCs. The CDR3: CASTFRGGRERPGEQFF. The CDR3 DNA follows: TGTGCCAGCACCTTTCGCGGGGGGCGGGAGCGGCCCGGGGAGCAGTTCTTC.